This record concerns one T cell receptor beta chain sequence. The data belong to a study of blood T cell repertoires in COVID-19. Overall study context: PBMCs, B-cell-depleted T cells, or T cells were the source of the cDNA or gDNA that made up the material.

Source study methods: Nucleated cell counts were estimated from reference gene primer amplification. Method: immunoSEQ multiplex PCR; TCRdb's copy keeps in-frame clones and lacks some. The V and J calls and clone size are taken from that table; D and trimming were inferred from the DNA. The profile shows tens of thousands of clones, about 90% of them singletons. V shed 3 bases and J shed 1 base, with 10 bases lying between them. Germline loops: CDR1 SGDLS, CDR2 YYNGEE. The CDR3 is 15 amino acids. The material sequenced was peripheral blood. V is TRBV9 and J is TRBJ1-4; no clear D gene. This TCR was sampled from a human donor in a cohort sampled during active COVID-19. The CDR3 loop is CASSALEGTNEKLFF. The CDR3 region has the DNA TGTGCCAGCAGCGCCCTCGAGGGAACTAATGAAAAACTGTTTTTT.